This record looks at one T cell receptor beta chain sequence and its context. Original handling: Amplified reference gene primers provided the basis for estimating nucleated cell counts. Method: immunoSEQ multiplex PCR; TCRdb's copy keeps in-frame clones and lacks some. Clone size and V and J calls were adopted from that table, with D and trimming inferred from the DNA. The profile shows roughly 200,000 clones, 80% to 90% of them singletons. The data are from a study of blood T cell repertoires in COVID-19. Study details: Samples of COVID-19 (acute and convalescent) were obtained from the United States, Italy and Spain. T cells, B-cell-depleted T cells, or PBMCs supplied cDNA or gDNA.

The TCR originated in a human donor with active or convalescent COVID-19. The donor label of this sample is uncertain. The material sequenced was peripheral blood.

CDR3 protein: CASSSGEVGNSPLHF. The DNA of the CDR3 is TGTGCCAGCAGCTCCGGCGAGGTTGGAAATTCACCCCTCCACTTT. The V and J genes are TRBV11-1 and TRBJ1-6; D unresolved. CDR1 and CDR2 from the germline V gene are SGHAT and FQDESV (reference sequence). The CDR3 consists of 15 residues. The V end was cut by 4 bases, the J end by 7 bases, with 14 bases between.